The 29 T cell receptor beta chains below come from one sample, sequenced in a study of blood T cell repertoires in COVID-19. TCRdb's table, derived via immunoSEQ multiplex PCR, lists solely in-frame clones and lacks some. Of about 310,000 clones listed, about 90% were seen once; the top ten hold 2.5% to 3.5%. The sample consisted of peripheral blood. Source of these receptors: a woman aged 25 to 39 with COVID-19, enrolled during active disease.

This rearrangement joins TRBV15 to TRBJ2-3; TRBD1 is a possible D gene (5 bases). V was cut by 0 bases and J by 4 bases, with 11 bases left in between. In germline, CDR1 is LNHNV, CDR2 YYDKDF (reference sequence). The CDR3 length is 15 residues. In nucleotides, the CDR3 is TGTGCCACCAGCAGAGAAAGGGGTGTCGCAGATACGCAGTATTTT. Translated: CATSRERGVADTQYF.

The rearrangement uses TRBV10-2 and TRBJ2-7, with 7 bases that match TRBD1. Germline loops: CDR1 WSHSY, CDR2 SAAADI. The V segment lost 1 base and the J segment 5 bases; nucleotides outside the gene matches: 2. The CDR3 contains 13 residues. The CDR3 loop reads CASSELGQDEQYF. As DNA, the CDR3 is TGCGCCAGCAGTGAGTTAGGACAGGACGAGCAGTACTTC.

V usage is TRBV5-4 and J usage is TRBJ1-6; a weak D match, TRBD1 (6 bases). The CDR3 length is 15 residues. Trimming removed 1 base from V and 3 bases from J, with 8 bases in between. In germline, CDR1 is SGHNT, CDR2 YYREEE (reference sequence). The CDR3 loop reads CASSLQGGYNSPLHF. The CDR3 DNA follows: TGTGCCAGCAGCTTGCAAGGGGGCTATAATTCACCCCTCCACTTT.

This chain connects TRBV7-2 to TRBJ2-1, with 12 nucleotides matching TRBD2. Germline lookup yields CDR1 SGHTA and CDR2 FQGNSA. The CDR3 is 17 residues long. J gave up 7 bases and V 1 base, and 8 bases lay outside the gene matches. The CDR3 spells CASSLGLAGGPVNEQFF. The CDR3 DNA follows: TGTGCCAGCAGCTTAGGCCTAGCGGGAGGGCCTGTGAATGAGCAGTTCTTC.

The chain uses TRBV29-1 and TRBJ2-7; D possibly corresponds to TRBD1 (5 bases). Trimming pared 5 bases from V and 0 bases from J, leaving 11 bases between. Germline V CDR1 and CDR2: SQVTM, ANQGSEA. The CDR3 extends over 13 amino acids. Here the CDR3 DNA reads TGCAGCGTTTCACATGGGGCCTCCTACGAGCAGTACTTC. Translation gives CSVSHGASYEQYF.

The chain employs TRBV9 and TRBJ2-7; TRBD2 aligns across 7 bases. CDR3 length: 15 amino acids. The germline gives CDR1 SGDLS, CDR2 YYNGEE. After removal of 0 bases from V and 4 bases from J, the junction contained 7 bases not matched to a gene. The CDR3 DNA reads TGTGCCAGCAGCGTAGACGATGGCGGGAGATACGAGCAGTACTTC. It is translated as CASSVDDGGRYEQYF.

This chain connects TRBV11-2 to TRBJ2-1; possibly TRBD2 for D (6 bases). V was pared by 5 bases and J by 5 bases, with 10 bases between. Germline CDR1 and CDR2: SGHAT and FQNNGV. The CDR3 spans 13 residues. In nucleotides, the CDR3 is TGTGCCAGCAGCCCGGGACTCAACAATGAGCAGTTCTTC. Its protein product is CASSPGLNNEQFF.

V gene TRBV5-6 combines with J gene TRBJ1-2, with 10 bases aligning to TRBD1. This CDR3 is built from 18 residues. V was pared by 4 bases and J by 3 bases, with 15 bases of the junction left unmatched. Looked up from germline, CDR1 is SGHDT and CDR2 is YYEEEE. In nucleotides, the CDR3 is TGTGCCAGCAGCGCACTATCCCATCGGGACAGGGGACACTATGGCTACACCTTC. Its protein is CASSALSHRDRGHYGYTF.

The chain joins TRBV19 to TRBJ1-2; D may be TRBD1 (5 bases). Germline CDR1 reads LNHDA; CDR2 reads SQIVND (reference sequence). V was cut by 9 bases and J by 0 bases, with 11 bases left in between. CDR3 length: 13 residues. The CDR3, as DNA: TGTGCCAGCAGTTGGGGGGCTAACTATGGCTACACCTTC. It is translated as CASSWGANYGYTF. The full variable domain, in which reference TRBV19 and TRBJ1-2 provide the parts outside the CDR3, is DGGITQSPKYLFRKEGQNVTLSCEQNLNHDAMYWYRQDPGQGLRLIYYSQIVNDFQKGDIAEGYSVSREKKESFPLTVTSAQKNPTAFYLCASSWGANYGYTFGSGTRLTVV.

In this sample, this clone turned up once. This sequence joins TRBV7-3 and TRBJ2-3; 11 nucleotides agree with TRBD2. CDR1 is SGHTA, CDR2 FQGTGA, per germline. Unmatched junction bases numbered 7, after V lost 6 bases and J lost 2 bases. This CDR3 is 16 amino acids long. This chain's CDR3 is CASSPGLAEPTDTQYF. DNA of the CDR3: TGTGCCAGCAGTCCGGGACTAGCGGAACCCACAGATACGCAGTATTTT. The full variable domain, rest sourced from reference TRBV7-3 and TRBJ2-3, is GAGVSQTPSNKVTEKGKYVELRCDPISGHTALYWYRQSLGQGPEFLIYFQGTGAADDSGLPNDRFFAVRPEGSVSTLKIQRTERGDSAVYLCASSPGLAEPTDTQYFGPGTRLTVL.

The CDR3 coding sequence is TGTGCCAGCAGCCAAGGGGCATCGGAATCCTACGAGCAGTACTTC. This encodes CASSQGASESYEQYF. V and J are TRBV4-2 and TRBJ2-7; D gene uncertain. With 1 base removed from V and 1 base from J, the gap between germline ends came to 11 bases. CDR1 LGHNA and CDR2 YNFKEQ come from the germline V gene. The CDR3 runs to 15 residues.

V usage is TRBV6-6 and J usage is TRBJ2-5, with 8 bases matching TRBD2. This CDR3 has 14 residues. Germline V gene lookup returns CDR1 MNHNY and CDR2 SVGAGI (reference sequence). After removal of 2 bases from V and 5 bases from J, the junction contained 4 bases not matched to a gene. The CDR3 sequence is CASSYISGTETQYF. In DNA form, the CDR3 reads TGTGCCAGCAGTTACATTAGCGGGACGGAGACCCAGTACTTC.

The V gene is TRBV7-9, the J gene TRBJ1-1, with D possibly being TRBD1 (5 bases). V lost 1 base to trimming and J lost 8 bases, with 11 bases between them. This CDR3 is 13 amino acids long. CDR1 and CDR2 (germline): SEHNR, FQNEAQ (reference sequence). CDR3 amino acids: CASSLGQSQEAFF. The CDR3 coding sequence is TGTGCCAGCAGCTTAGGACAGAGCCAAGAAGCTTTCTTT.

The chain employs TRBV19 and TRBJ1-5, with 8 bases lining up with TRBD1. V dropped 6 bases and J dropped 4; count of bases not matched to a gene: 8. The germline V gene encodes CDR1 LNHDA and CDR2 SQIVND (reference sequence). This CDR3 region has 15 residues. CDR3 coding DNA: TGTGCCAGTAGCCTCCGGACAGGGTCAAATCAGCCCCAGCATTTT. Translation: CASSLRTGSNQPQHF.

This chain joins TRBV25-1 and TRBJ1-6, with D possibly matching TRBD1 (5 bases). This CDR3 is 14 amino acids long. Looked up from germline, CDR1 is MGHDK and CDR2 is SYGVNS. With 3 bases removed from V and 6 bases from J, the gap between germline ends came to 9 bases. CDR3 in DNA: TGTGCCAGCAGTGACAGGGTTGGTAATTCACCCCTCCACTTT. The encoded protein is CASSDRVGNSPLHF.

This clone was counted between two and nine times. The V call is TRBV7-2, the J call TRBJ2-5, with 11 nucleotides matching TRBD1. J lost 6 bases, V lost 3 bases, and 6 bases had no gene match. This CDR3 has 15 amino acids. Looked up from germline, CDR1 is SGHTA and CDR2 is FQGNSA. The CDR3: CASSLDRGREKTQYF. The CDR3 coding sequence is TGTGCCAGCAGCTTGGACAGGGGGCGCGAGAAGACCCAGTACTTC. Based on the CDR3 plus reference TRBV7-2 and TRBJ2-5, the full variable domain is GAGVSQSPSNKVTEKGKDVELRCDPISGHTALYWYRQSLGQGLEFLIYFQGNSAPDKSGLPSDRFSAERTGGSVSTLTIQRTQQEDSAVYLCASSLDRGREKTQYFGPGTRLLVL.

This clone has just one count. This chain joins TRBV7-2 and TRBJ2-5, with 12 bases lining up with TRBD2. V shed 5 bases, J shed 1 base, and the junction held 5 bases outside the gene matches. Germline V lookup: CDR1 SGHTA, CDR2 FQGNSA. This CDR3 has 16 amino acids. CDR3 amino acids: CASSLPGLAGQETQYF. CDR3 bases: TGTGCCAGCAGCCTACCGGGACTAGCGGGCCAAGAGACCCAGTACTTC.

This clone showed up just a few times. V usage is TRBV6-5 and J usage is TRBJ2-4; D unclear. This CDR3 comprises 13 residues. Germline CDR1 and CDR2: MNHEY and SVGAGI. Trimming removed 0 bases from V and 6 bases from J, with 6 bases in between. CDR3 sequence: CASSYSARNIQYF. CDR3 nucleotide sequence: TGTGCCAGCAGTTACTCAGCAAGAAACATTCAGTACTTC.

This CDR3 is CAIGSLSGNTIYF. The CDR3 DNA follows: TGTGCCATCGGCTCTCTCTCTGGAAACACCATATATTTT. V is TRBV10-3 and J is TRBJ1-3; D not certain. Germline lookup yields CDR1 ENHRY and CDR2 SYGVKD. V lost 8 bases and J lost 0, with 8 bases in between. This CDR3 has 13 residues.

The V and J genes are TRBV7-3 and TRBJ2-2; 9 bases align to TRBD1. In germline, CDR1 is SGHTA, CDR2 FQGTGA. Trimming removed 5 bases from V and 6 bases from J; junction bases left unmatched: 13. The CDR3 covers 17 residues. CDR3 DNA sequence: TGTGCCAGCAGCATCTCCCGGGACAGGGCTGCCCCCGGGGAGCTGTTTTTT. Translation gives CASSISRDRAAPGELFF.

The V call is TRBV29-1, the J call TRBJ1-2; 10 bases match TRBD1. Germline loops: CDR1 SQVTM, CDR2 ANQGSEA. The J segment lost 7 bases and the V segment lost 6 bases, leaving 11 bases of the junction unmatched. CDR3 length equals 14 residues. For the CDR3, the DNA is TGCAGCGTGGAACGACAGGGGGCGCCGGGTGGCTACACCTTC. It translates to CSVERQGAPGGYTF.

This chain joins TRBV5-1 and TRBJ1-2; 7 positions agree with TRBD1. After removal of 4 bases from V and 7 bases from J, the junction contained 13 bases not matched to a gene. The CDR3 has 15 amino acids. Germline V gives CDR1 SGHRS, CDR2 YFSETQ. CDR3 loop: CASSLGTEGSGGYTF. CDR3 nucleotides: TGCGCCAGCAGCCTTGGGACAGAGGGATCGGGTGGCTACACCTTC.

The chain joins TRBV5-1 to TRBJ2-2; D is possibly TRBD1 (5 bases). There are 15 residues in the CDR3. CDR1 and CDR2 from the germline V gene are SGHRS and YFSETQ. Trimming took off 0 bases at V and 7 bases at J, with 13 bases between the two ends. As DNA, the CDR3 is TGCGCCAGCAGCTTGGCTACAGGATATTTCGGGGAGCTGTTTTTT. Translated: CASSLATGYFGELFF.

The rearrangement links TRBV7-9 to TRBJ2-5; no reliable D call. Trimming stripped 2 bases from V and 1 base from J, with 8 bases between. CDR1 is SEHNR, CDR2 FQNEAQ, per germline (reference sequence). The CDR3 consists of 14 residues. CDR3 in amino acids: CASSLSLLQETQYF. CDR3 DNA: TGTGCCAGCAGCTTAAGCCTACTCCAAGAGACCCAGTACTTC. The full variable domain, in which reference TRBV7-9 and TRBJ2-5 provide the parts outside the CDR3, is DTGVSQNPRHKITKRGQNVTFRCDPISEHNRLYWYRQTLGQGPEFLTYFQNEAQLEKSRLLSDRFSAERPKGSFSTLEIQRTEQGDSAMYLCASSLSLLQETQYFGPGTRLLVL.

The chain combines TRBV19 with TRBJ1-4, with 7 bases aligning to TRBD1. The length of the CDR3 is 16 residues. Germline-derived CDR1 and CDR2 are LNHDA and SQIVND (reference sequence). J was trimmed by 7 bases and V by 2 bases; bases with no gene match: 10. The CDR3 bases are TGTGCCAGTAGTATAAATCTTAGGGGGCTAAGTGAAAAACTGTTTTTT. Its translation is CASSINLRGLSEKLFF.

The CDR3 loop reads CASSIREQNIQYF. In DNA form, the CDR3 reads TGTGCCAGTAGTATACGGGAGCAAAACATTCAGTACTTC. The chain is built from TRBV19 and TRBJ2-4; D possibly corresponds to TRBD2 (6 bases). V was shortened by 2 bases and J by 5 bases, with 7 bases between the two germline ends. This CDR3 is built from 13 residues. Germline assignment: CDR1 LNHDA and CDR2 SQIVND (reference sequence).

This clone showed up just once. CDR3 nucleotides: TGCGCCAGCAGCTTGACGACTAGCGGCCAAGAGACCCAGTACTTC. Amino acid sequence: CASSLTTSGQETQYF. V gene TRBV5-1 combines with J gene TRBJ2-5; TRBD2 matches at 9 bases. The V segment lost 1 base and the J segment 1 base; nucleotides outside the gene matches: 2. Germline values: CDR1 SGHRS, CDR2 YFSETQ. The CDR3 has 15 residues.

V and J are TRBV5-1 and TRBJ1-5; maybe TRBD1 (6 bases). This CDR3 is 17 amino acids long. Germline CDR1 and CDR2: SGHRS and YFSETQ. V lost 3 bases and J lost 0, with 16 bases in between. The CDR3 here is CASSSYPRGPSNQPQHF. For the CDR3, the DNA is TGCGCCAGCAGCTCCTATCCCAGGGGCCCTAGCAATCAGCCCCAGCATTTT.

This clone was detected once. The chain employs TRBV2 and TRBJ2-5; a possible D gene is TRBD2 (6 bases). This CDR3 contains 13 residues. The germline V gene encodes CDR1 SNHLY and CDR2 FYNNEI. V shed 5 bases and J shed 8 bases, with 15 bases lying between them. The CDR3 nucleotides are TGTGCCAGCAGTAGGGGACTGGGAGCAACCCAGTACTTC. Protein product: CASSRGLGATQYF.